One sample yielded the 6 T cell receptor beta chains listed below, sequenced in a study of Tregs in tolerant kidney transplant recipients. Sequenced by immunoSEQ multiplex PCR; TCRdb stores in-frame clones only, minus some. The sample data list roughly 50,000 clones. Sequencing used CD4+ T cells from blood, obtained before the transplant. These TCRs come from a human donor who received a combined kidney and bone marrow transplant.

Of note for this clone: The read stops 3 residues short of the end of the CDR3; the missing end is completed from the germline J gene. This chain connects TRBV20-1 to TRBJ2-2; the match to TRBD1 covers 12 bases. The junction had 6 bases not matched to a gene; V was cut back by 0 bases and J by 4 bases. Per germline, CDR1 DFQATT and CDR2 SNEGSKA (reference sequence). This CDR3 contains 17 residues. The CDR3 DNA, read in part, is TGCAGTGCTAGAGATCTAGGGGACAGGGGGCCCACCGGGGAG. It is translated as CSARDLGDRGPTGE. The complete CDR3 sequence is CSARDLGDRGPTGELFF.

As regards this clone: The read falls 3 residues short of the CDR3 end, and the missing part is taken from the germline J gene. This chain connects TRBV6-2 or TRBV6-3 to TRBJ2-1; maybe TRBD1 (6 bases). The CDR3 is 16 amino acids. Trimming took off 8 bases at V and 0 bases at J, with 17 bases between the two ends. Germline V gene sequence: CDR1 MNHEY, CDR2 SVGEGT. CDR3: CASGITGKSSYNEQFF. The sequenced part of the CDR3 DNA is TGTGCCAGCGGCATTACAGGGAAAAGCTCCTACAATGAG.

Remarks on this clone: The read ends 3 residues before the CDR3 terminus; that terminus is restored from the germline J gene. This chain joins TRBV6-2 or TRBV6-3 and TRBJ2-1; D may be TRBD2 (5 bases). The V end lost 5 bases, the J end lost 5 bases, and 7 bases lay between the germline ends. Germline CDR1 is MNHEY and CDR2 is SVGEGT. CDR3 length: 12 residues. The covered CDR3 bases are TGTGCCAGCAGTCCCGGGGACAATGAG. It translates to CASSPGDNE. The whole CDR3 reads CASSPGDNEQFF.

Of note for this clone: Read data end 3 residues before the CDR3 end; the end is taken from the germline J gene. The gene calls are TRBV18 and TRBJ2-7; 7 bases fit TRBD1. The germline V gene has CDR1 KGHSH and CDR2 LQKENI. The junction had 8 bases not matched to a gene; V was cut back by 6 bases and J by 6 bases. The CDR3 length is 13 residues. CDR3 bases read: TGTGCCAGCTCGGAAAAGACAGGGATCGAG. Its translation is CASSEKTGIE. The whole CDR3 sequence is CASSEKTGIEQYF.

With regard to this clone: The read ends 3 residues shy of where the CDR3 ends; the end is completed using the germline J gene. The chain is built from TRBV11-3 and TRBJ1-4, with 10 nucleotides matching TRBD1. Per germline, CDR1 SGHNT and CDR2 YENEEA. V dropped 4 bases and J dropped 10; count of bases not matched to a gene: 6. The CDR3 is 14 amino acids. The CDR3 spells CASSSGTGVVKLFF. The part of the CDR3 DNA that was read is TGTGCCAGCAGCTCCGGGACAGGGGTGGTAAAA.

Remarks on this clone: The read ends 3 residues early relative to the CDR3; the germline J gene fills the gap. The chain employs TRBV5-1 and TRBJ1-1, with no clear D. The CDR3 sequence is 13 residues long. Trimming took 3 bases from V and 1 from J, leaving 7 bases between them. Germline V gene lookup returns CDR1 SGHRS and CDR2 YFSETQ. Incomplete CDR3 DNA: TGCGCCAGCAGCTCCTTAGCGAACACTGAA. The encoded protein is CASSSLANTE. The complete CDR3 sequence is CASSSLANTEAFF.